These 24 T cell receptor beta chains originate from one sample sequenced in a study of blood T cell repertoires in COVID-19 (dated by TCRdb to 2018 to 2020). Receptor amplification or capture employed the immunoSEQ multiplex PCR assay. TCRdb re-hosts the immuneACCESS table, in-frame sequences only. Its copies lack some clones; in the studies checked, an unresolved V gene accounts for under half of them, and the cause for the rest is not known. The sample yields approximately 130,000 clones; approximately 87% were counted once. The top ten constitute about 2% of the sample. The sequenced sample was peripheral blood. The source of these receptors is a woman aged 50 to 60 with acute or convalescent COVID-19.

V usage is TRBV14 and J usage is TRBJ2-5; TRBD1 aligns across 8 bases. Germline CDR1 and CDR2: SGHDN and FVKESK. V shed 4 bases, J shed 5 bases, and the junction held 9 bases outside the gene matches. The length of the CDR3 is 15 residues. Here the CDR3 reads CASSLRQGRHETQYF. The CDR3, as DNA: TGTGCCAGCAGCCTTCGACAGGGGAGGCACGAGACCCAGTACTTC.

V usage is TRBV3-1 (or the pseudogene TRBV3-2) and J usage is TRBJ1-1, with a possible D match to TRBD1 (6 bases). The V end lost 4 bases, the J end lost 1 base, and 10 bases lay between the germline ends. Germline CDR1 reads LGHDT; CDR2 reads YNNKEL (reference sequence). CDR3 length equals 14 residues. The CDR3 coding sequence is TGTGCCAGCAGCCCCAGGGGATCGAACACTGAAGCTTTCTTT. Encoded protein: CASSPRGSNTEAFF.

This chain connects TRBV7-9 to TRBJ1-4; D unresolved. Trimming pared 1 base from V and 6 bases from J, leaving 6 bases between. The germline V gene encodes CDR1 SEHNR and CDR2 FQNEAQ (reference sequence). CDR3 length: 13 amino acids. CDR3 DNA: TGTGCCAGCAGCTTAGGTTCAGATGAAAAACTGTTTTTT. Translated: CASSLGSDEKLFF.

The CDR3 spells CASSIPPGMGNQPQHF. DNA for the CDR3: TGTGCCAGTAGTATACCGCCAGGGATGGGCAATCAGCCCCAGCATTTT. V and J are TRBV19 and TRBJ1-5; possible D gene TRBD1, 5 bases. Germline lookup yields CDR1 LNHDA and CDR2 SQIVND (reference sequence). The germline V and J ends were trimmed by 2 bases and 2 bases, with 13 bases remaining between them. CDR3 length: 16 residues.

The sample holds a few counts of this clone. The chain combines TRBV30 with TRBJ1-1; TRBD1 might be the D (5 bases). CDR1 and CDR2 from the germline V gene are GTSNPN and SVGIG (reference sequence). Trimming removed 8 bases at V and 4 bases at J, with 11 bases between. There are 11 residues in the CDR3. The DNA for the CDR3 is TGTGCCGTTGGGGGGGGCACTGAAGCTTTCTTT. It encodes CAVGGGTEAFF.

This sequence joins TRBV29-1 and TRBJ2-1; 9 nucleotides match TRBD2. The trim removed 5 bases at V and 2 bases at J, leaving 4 bases unmatched. The CDR3 contains 14 residues. Germline CDR1 is SQVTM and CDR2 is ANQGSEA. CDR3: CSVLGGRAYNEQFF. The CDR3 bases are TGCAGCGTTTTGGGCGGGAGGGCCTACAATGAGCAGTTCTTC.

The chain couples TRBV30 to TRBJ2-7; possible D gene TRBD2, 5 bases. Germline CDR1 reads GTSNPN; CDR2 reads SVGIG (reference sequence). Trimming left V 6 bases short and J 1 base short, with 13 bases between. The CDR3 contains 13 residues. The CDR3 DNA sequence: TGTGCCTGTCAGCGGCCTGCTTCCTACGAGCAGTACTTC. Its translation: CACQRPASYEQYF. The full variable domain, in which reference TRBV30 and TRBJ2-7 provide the parts outside the CDR3, is SQTIHQWPATLVQPVGSPLSLECTVEGTSNPNLYWYRQAAGRGLQLLFYSVGIGQISSEVPQNLSASRPQDRQFILSSKKLLLSDSGFYLCACQRPASYEQYFGPGTRLTVT.

The J gene is TRBJ1-2, the V gene TRBV30; D is unclear. V was cut by 3 bases and J by 9 bases, with 2 bases left in between. This CDR3 is built from 8 residues. Germline V gene sequence: CDR1 GTSNPN, CDR2 SVGIG (reference sequence). Here the CDR3 DNA reads TGTGCCTGGAGCAGCTACACCTTC. It yields the protein CAWSSYTF.

This clone was seen more than once but under ten times. The chain joins TRBV29-1 to TRBJ2-2, with D tentatively TRBD2 (5 bases). Trimming left V 4 bases short and J 0 bases short, with 12 bases between. The CDR3 runs 15 residues. Germline assignment: CDR1 SQVTM and CDR2 ANQGSEA. This chain's CDR3 is CSVGGLVANTGELFF. In DNA form, the CDR3 reads TGCAGCGTTGGAGGACTTGTCGCGAACACCGGGGAGCTGTTTTTT.

This chain joins TRBV29-1 and TRBJ1-2; D possibly corresponds to TRBD1 (5 bases). CDR1 is SQVTM and CDR2 is ANQGSEA in the germline V gene. The CDR3 is 14 residues long. V was shortened by 6 bases and J by 8 bases, with 22 bases between the two germline ends. The CDR3 loop reads CSVLSFDSTGGYTF. CDR3 nucleotide sequence: TGCAGCGTACTCAGTTTCGACAGTACCGGCGGCTACACCTTC.

The V gene is TRBV10-2, the J gene TRBJ2-1; 14 positions match TRBD2. Germline CDR1 WSHSY, CDR2 SAAADI. With V trimmed by 8 bases and J by 6 bases, 9 bases remained unmatched. The CDR3 covers 16 residues. The CDR3 reads CASYGGTSGGFNEQFF. CDR3 bases: TGCGCCAGCTATGGGGGGACTAGCGGGGGTTTCAATGAGCAGTTCTTC.

The chain employs TRBV9 and TRBJ1-1; maybe TRBD1 (5 bases). Germline values: CDR1 SGDLS, CDR2 YYNGEE. The CDR3 loop spans 16 amino acids. Trimming stripped 0 bases from V and 9 bases from J, with 21 bases between. The CDR3 region has the DNA TGTGCCAGCAGCGTAGGGACGGAGGGACCGGCGGGGCAAGCTTTCTTT. Its translation is CASSVGTEGPAGQAFF. The entire variable domain, with the rest obtained from reference TRBV9 and TRBJ1-1, is as follows: DSGVTQTPKHLITATGQRVTLRCSPRSGDLSVYWYQQSLDQGLQFLIQYYNGEERAKGNILERFSAQQFPDLHSELNLSSLELGDSALYFCASSVGTEGPAGQAFFGQGTRLTVV.

The rearrangement links TRBV5-1 to TRBJ2-1; D is ambiguous. The length of the CDR3 is 14 residues. Germline loops: CDR1 SGHRS, CDR2 YFSETQ. With 4 bases removed from V and 0 bases from J, the gap between germline ends came to 8 bases. Written as DNA, the CDR3 is TGCGCCAGCAGCCCTTCTAGCTCCTACAATGAGCAGTTCTTC. This translates into CASSPSSSYNEQFF. Looking up the rest from reference TRBV5-1 and TRBJ2-1 gives the full variable domain: KAGVTQTPRYLIKTRGQQVTLSCSPISGHRSVSWYQQTPGQGLQFLFEYFSETQRNKGNFPGRFSGRQFSNSRSEMNVSTLELGDSALYLCASSPSSSYNEQFFGPGTRLTVL.

This clone turned up a few times. The V call is TRBV10-2, the J call TRBJ1-1; D is possibly TRBD1 (6 bases). The germline V and J ends were trimmed by 3 bases and 0 bases, with 20 bases remaining between them. The CDR3 totals 18 residues. The germline gives CDR1 WSHSY, CDR2 SAAADI. As DNA, the CDR3 is TGCGCCAGCAGTGACCCAGGGGCAGTGGGAAATATGAACACTGAAGCTTTCTTT. Its translation: CASSDPGAVGNMNTEAFF.

The chain is built from TRBV4-3 and TRBJ2-7; 7 nucleotides align to TRBD1. This CDR3 has 15 amino acids. Germline CDR1 LGHNA, CDR2 YSLEER. J gave up 2 bases and V 0 bases, and 4 bases lay outside the gene matches. CDR3 in amino acids: CASSQDQGDPYEQYF. In DNA form, the CDR3 reads TGCGCCAGCAGCCAAGACCAGGGGGACCCCTACGAGCAGTACTTC.

This clone was found once. This chain connects TRBV7-7 to TRBJ2-5; a possible D gene is TRBD2 (5 bases). Germline V gives CDR1 SSHAT, CDR2 FNYEAQ (reference sequence). The V and J ends lost 6 bases and 4 bases respectively, with 18 bases between them. CDR3 size: 15 residues. The CDR3 region is CASSRGGAVGETQYF. The CDR3 DNA follows: TGTGCCAGCAGTCGCGGAGGAGCGGTAGGAGAGACCCAGTACTTC.

The chain carries TRBV4-3 and TRBJ1-5, with 7 bases that match TRBD1. The CDR3 is 17 amino acids. The V and J ends lost 0 bases and 11 bases, in that order; junction bases with no gene match: 16. Germline CDR1 LGHNA, CDR2 YSLEER. CDR3 in amino acids: CASSQDARVTGSLTQHF. The CDR3 bases are TGCGCCAGCAGCCAAGACGCCCGTGTGACAGGGAGTTTGACCCAGCATTTT.

The chain couples TRBV6-6 to TRBJ1-2; 8 bases match TRBD1. V trimming: 6 bases; J trimming: 3 bases; junction bases outside the gene matches: 6. This CDR3 has 14 residues. The germline gives CDR1 MNHNY, CDR2 SVGAGI (reference sequence). The CDR3 region is CASSLLQGDYGYTF. CDR3 nucleotide sequence: TGTGCCAGCAGCCTCCTACAGGGGGACTATGGCTACACCTTC.

The genes are TRBV12-5 and TRBJ1-1; D call uncertain. Germline V CDR1 and CDR2: LGHNT, FRNRAP. V gave up 2 bases and J gave up 3 bases, with 7 bases separating them. CDR3 length: 13 residues. CDR3 residues: CASGLRQDTEAFF. For the CDR3, the DNA is TGTGCTAGTGGTTTGCGCCAGGACACTGAAGCTTTCTTT.

The CDR3 region has the DNA TGTGCCAGTAGTATAGATGGCAGGGGATATGGCTACACCTTC. Encoded protein: CASSIDGRGYGYTF. This chain links TRBV19 with TRBJ1-2; TRBD1 is a possible D gene (6 bases). The CDR3 extends over 14 amino acids. The germline V gene has CDR1 LNHDA and CDR2 SQIVND (reference sequence). V was clipped by 0 bases and J by 5 bases, with 10 bases between them.

V gene TRBV7-7 combines with J gene TRBJ2-6; D is unresolved. Trimming left V 5 bases short and J 0 bases short, with 8 bases between. The CDR3 is 15 residues long. The germline CDR1 and CDR2 sequences are SSHAT and FNYEAQ (reference sequence). The CDR3 DNA reads as TGTGCCAGCAGCCCCCTAATCTCTGGGGCCAACGTCCTGACTTTC. Its protein product is CASSPLISGANVLTF. The entire variable domain, with the rest obtained from reference TRBV7-7 and TRBJ2-6, is as follows: GAGVSQSPRYKVTKRGQDVTLRCDPISSHATLYWYQQALGQGPEFLTYFNYEAQPDKSGLPSDRFSAERPEGSISTLTIQRTEQRDSAMYRCASSPLISGANVLTFGAGSRLTVL.

V usage is TRBV19 and J usage is TRBJ2-5; 9 bases map to TRBD1. Germline trimming cut 5 bases from V and 4 bases from J; bases unmatched to any gene: 5. This CDR3 region has 14 residues. Germline V gene data show CDR1 as LNHDA and CDR2 as SQIVND (reference sequence). This CDR3 reads CASSWTGARETQYF. The CDR3 bases are TGTGCCAGTAGTTGGACAGGGGCCAGAGAGACCCAGTACTTC.

CDR3 sequence reads: CASSVSGGFTDTQYF. CDR3 nucleotide sequence: TGTGCCAGCAGTGTAAGCGGGGGGTTCACAGATACGCAGTATTTT. The rearrangement joins TRBV6-4 to TRBJ2-3, with TRBD2 matching 9 bases. Germline CDR1 and CDR2: MRHNA and SNTAGT. The CDR3 spans 15 residues. The ends lost 4 bases at V and 2 bases at J; junction bases unmatched: 4.

The rearrangement uses TRBV10-3 and TRBJ2-3; D is ambiguous. The ends were cut back, 7 bases at V and 2 bases at J, with 13 bases in the middle. Germline CDR1 ENHRY, CDR2 SYGVKD. This CDR3 comprises 14 residues. The CDR3 nucleotides read TGTGCCATCACTAGTGTCGCGCACACAGATACGCAGTATTTT. Translation gives CAITSVAHTDTQYF.